This record concerns one T cell receptor (beta chain) sequence. Its antigen is still unknown. This entry belongs to a study of Ad26.COV2.S vaccination and SARS-CoV-2 variants. Study-level background: The authors gave Ad26.COV2.S intramuscularly, either once or twice 56 days apart. General study results and limits: Post-vaccination breadth of spike-specific CD8+ and CD4+ T cell responses was reportedly substantial.

Treatment given: roughly 19 received Ad26.COV2.S at low or high dose, single or two shots; about 5 received placebo; per-sample allocation not given. Material that was analyzed had been drawn on day 63 after the first vaccine or placebo injection. Using immunoSEQ multiplex PCR, the repertoire was profiled, and TCRdb retains in-frame clones only, with some absent. The sample has about 680,000 clones; about 89% are singletons. The germline V and J ends were trimmed by 3 bases and 4 bases, with 8 bases remaining between them. This CDR3 has 13 residues. CDR1 and CDR2 (germline): LGHNT, FRNRAP. The material was peripheral blood, obtained in a trial of Ad26.COV2.S vaccine versus placebo. This chain links TRBV12-5 with TRBJ2-3, with D possibly matching TRBD2 (7 bases). This TCR was sampled from a person between 18 and 59 years old who received the Ad26.COV2.S COVID-19 vaccine or a placebo. The CDR3 reads CASGLGGADTQYF. The CDR3 region has the DNA TGTGCTAGTGGTTTAGGGGGGGCAGATACGCAGTATTTT.